This TCR beta chain was sequenced during a study of T cells in Graves' hyperthyroidism and ophthalmopathy. With respect to this clonotype: Its cognate antigen is unknown.

Study-wide results and limits: Stable hyperthyroidism and ophthalmopathy were separated using 13 V-J signatures. Most thyroid clonotypes that were expanded above 0.001 also turned up in blood.

Newly diagnosed patients aged 18 to 65 had hyperthyroidism of under 2 months' duration. It was less than 13 ml of fresh peripheral blood that supplied the PBMCs. Researchers amplified the TCR beta CDR3 regions from RNA transcripts. HTBI primers drove first-round RT-PCR of the TCR CDR3. TCRdb reprocessed the multiplex PCR reads via MiXCR and lists one record per CDR3 protein. Altogether roughly 700,000 distinct CDR3 sequences are present, 35% being singletons, with the ten largest covering less than 40%. The sequence was collected from a middle-aged woman with Graves' hyperthyroidism. Specimen: blood.

CDR3 protein: CAGRTEETQYF. CDR3 coding DNA: TGTGCCGGACGGACAGAAGAGACCCAGTACTTC. The chain combines TRBV6-1 with TRBJ2-5, with D possibly TRBD1 on 6 matching bases. This CDR3 has 11 residues. Germline V CDR1 and CDR2: MNHNS, SASEGT. V lost 11 bases to trimming and J lost 3 bases, with 10 bases between them.